This paragraph covers one T cell receptor (beta chain) sequence. Its antigen is not yet known. It has no much larger one-base neighbor in the sample; base qualities were not kept. The data belong to a study of shared clonotypes between healthy human individuals (dated by TCRdb to between 2020 and 2021). About the full investigation: The cohort included three men and a couple of women between 18 and 49 years of age. Leukapheresis yielded between about 0.94 and 9.5 billion PBMCs per donor. Different laboratories and diverse techniques were used to prepare libraries and sequence TCR repertoires, to increase sequencing depth and limit assay-specific biases. Blood TCR repertoires of a handful of healthy adults were deeply sequenced to estimate repertoire size and the extent of clonotype sharing between individuals. For each donor, CD4 naive and CD4 memory were each run on three plates, CD8 naive on two plates, and CD8 memory on one plate.

Healthy HIV-negative adults with no recently reported acute infections or vaccinations were included as donors. Every donor was a Caucasian adult living in Nashville, Tennessee, USA. CD8 memory samples consisted of magnetically selected CD45RO+ cells combined with CCR7-negative CD45RA+ effector memory (TemRA) cells. Blood was collected by leukapheresis, and PBMCs were isolated by Ficoll-Histopaque density gradient centrifugation and then cryopreserved in liquid nitrogen vapor phase. Analytical flow cytometry was used to check the purity and quantity of each magnetically sorted T cell population. Each sorted fraction had its genomic DNA isolated and then quantified by UV absorbance on a Nanodrop 2000c. Findings and caveats that apply to the study as a whole: Compared with non-shared clonotypes, the clonotypes found in all four sorted-subset donors had higher generation probabilities. Around 5.4% of naive CD4, 3.5% of naive CD8, around 2.3% of memory CD4, and around 0.42% of memory CD8 clonotypes were shared across several donors. Because the study included a small number of donors, the genetic and exposure-history diversity represented was limited. Rarefaction of sorted-subset datasets indicated incomplete sequencing despite the large sequencing depth. Sampling was restricted to blood, and TCR repertoires in tissue are likely to differ from TCR repertoires in blood. Based on pairwise subsampling, the degree of clonotype sharing among donors was expected to be affected by sequencing depth. Estimated clonotype richness was generally larger for naive than for memory subsets.

Including the terminal cysteine and phenylalanine, the CDR3 comprises 17 residues. Only the CDR3 region is kept as DNA, spanning 51 bases read in frame from base 1. From the germline V gene, CDR1 is MRHNA and CDR2 is SNTAGT. The junction carries 17 bases between V and J, which are trimmed by 5 bases and 0 bases respectively. TCR CDR3 regions were amplified from genomic DNA by multiplex PCR using the deep immunoSEQ assay. Genomic DNA extracted from each cell subset was distributed evenly over all wells of several immunoSEQ 96-well plates, and each plate served as one replicate. For sorted subsets, each replicate PCR was loaded with roughly 0.2 ug genomic DNA, equivalent to about 30,000 T cell genomes. The purified libraries were quantified using a Qubit 3.0 fluorometer, sized with a Bioanalyzer 2100, and then quantified again using the KAPA Library Quantification kit. Every immunoSEQ 96-well plate was sequenced on a separate single-read 150-cycle Illumina NextSeq 550 flow cell. The published analysis was carried out like this. Because the immunoSEQ output included only junctional sequences and no quality scores, the filtering could not be the same as the filtering used for full-length reads. To assign V/J genes and CDR3, sequences were annotated against IMGT germline references using PyIR, a Python wrapper for IgBLAST v1.9. Any read was removed if the V/J assignment was weak (E-value above 1e-6), the CDR3 was missing, or the read contained stop codons, out-of-frame junctions, or ambiguous translated residues. V3J clonotypes were defined as sequences sharing the same inferred V gene, J gene, and CDR3 amino acid sequence. To compute the percentage overlap between repertoires, the number of shared unique clonotypes was divided by the size of the smaller repertoire. Repertoire richness was assessed with RTK rarefaction, the Chao1 estimator, and Recon v2.1 estimates of unobserved clonotypes. Generation probabilities were computed with OLGA for all TCRbeta clonotypes obtained by the gDNA method from a few donors. TCRdb took this table from immuneACCESS and kept in-frame rearrangements with V and J called. Such tables lack part of the clones; where checked against another copy, unresolved V genes explain under half of the gap, and the rest is unexplained. That table is the source of V, J and clone size, and D and trimming were worked out from the DNA. The sample table records 550,000 to 800,000 clones; 80% to 95% of these occur just once. The ten most abundant clones make up about 34% of the sample.

The sequencing input was memory CD8+ T cells from PBMCs. The sample's cell subset or site label, in plain terms: CD45RO+ cells pooled with CCR7-negative TemRA cells. The sequence is built from TRBV6-4 and TRBJ2-1, with a tentative D call of TRBD1 or TRBD2, each matching 6 bases. The receptor's source is a man aged 18-30 years in good health. Some clones in this sample may be carry-over from other donors' samples. The DNA sequence is given as TGTGCCAGCAGTAGTACGTGGGGGGCTAGCTCCTACAATGAGCAGTTCTTC. Its protein is CASSSTWGASSYNEQFF.